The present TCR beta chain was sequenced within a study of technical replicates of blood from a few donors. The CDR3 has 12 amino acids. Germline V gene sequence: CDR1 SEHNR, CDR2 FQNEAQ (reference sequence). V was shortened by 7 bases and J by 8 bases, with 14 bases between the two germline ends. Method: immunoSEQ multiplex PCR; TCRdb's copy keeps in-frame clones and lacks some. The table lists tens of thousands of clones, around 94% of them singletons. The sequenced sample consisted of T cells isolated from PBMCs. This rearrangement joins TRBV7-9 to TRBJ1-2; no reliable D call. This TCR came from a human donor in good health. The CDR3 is CASTFQGRGYTF. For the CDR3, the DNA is TGTGCCAGCACCTTCCAAGGGAGGGGCTACACCTTC.